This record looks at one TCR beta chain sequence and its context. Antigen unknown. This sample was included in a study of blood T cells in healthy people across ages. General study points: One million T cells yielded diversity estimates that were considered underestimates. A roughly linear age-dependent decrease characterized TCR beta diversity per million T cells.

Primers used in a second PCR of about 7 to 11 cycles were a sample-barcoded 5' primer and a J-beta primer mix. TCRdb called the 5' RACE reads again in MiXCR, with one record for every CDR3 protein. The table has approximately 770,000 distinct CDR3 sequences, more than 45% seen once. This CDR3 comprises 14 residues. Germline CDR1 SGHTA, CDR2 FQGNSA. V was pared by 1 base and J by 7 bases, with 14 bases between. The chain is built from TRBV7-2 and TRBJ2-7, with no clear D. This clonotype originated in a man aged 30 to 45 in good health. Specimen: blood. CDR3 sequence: CASSLVNGPGEQYF. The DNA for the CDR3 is TGTGCCAGCAGCTTAGTAAACGGTCCTGGGGAGCAGTACTTC. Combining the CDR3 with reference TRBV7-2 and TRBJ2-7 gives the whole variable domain GAGVSQSPSNKVTEKGKDVELRCDPISGHTALYWYRQSLGQGLEFLIYFQGNSAPDKSGLPSDRFSAERTGGSVSTLTIQRTQQEDSAVYLCASSLVNGPGEQYFGPGTRLTVT.